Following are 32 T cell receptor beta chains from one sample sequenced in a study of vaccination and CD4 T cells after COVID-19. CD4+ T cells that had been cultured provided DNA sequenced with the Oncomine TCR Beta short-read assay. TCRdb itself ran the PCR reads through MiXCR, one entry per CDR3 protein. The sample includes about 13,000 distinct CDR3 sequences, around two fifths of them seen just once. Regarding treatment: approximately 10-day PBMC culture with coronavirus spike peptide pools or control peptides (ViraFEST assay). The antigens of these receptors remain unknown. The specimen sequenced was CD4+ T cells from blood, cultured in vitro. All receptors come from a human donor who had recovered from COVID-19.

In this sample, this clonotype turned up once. Here the CDR3 DNA reads TGTGCCAGCCATGGGACACGGGGCCGCTCTGGGGCCAACGTCCTGACTTTC. Translated, it gives CASHGTRGRSGANVLTF. This chain links TRBV6-2 or TRBV6-3 with TRBJ2-6, with D maybe TRBD1 (6 bases). The V end lost 8 bases, the J end lost 0 bases, and 17 bases lay between the germline ends. The CDR3 loop spans 17 amino acids. The germline CDR1 and CDR2 sequences are MNHEY and SVGEGT.

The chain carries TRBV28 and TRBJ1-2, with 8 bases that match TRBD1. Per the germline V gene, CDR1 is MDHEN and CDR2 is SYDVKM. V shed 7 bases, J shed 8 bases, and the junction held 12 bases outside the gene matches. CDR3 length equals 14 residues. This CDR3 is CASTIPDRDDGYTF. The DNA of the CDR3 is TGTGCCAGCACGATCCCGGACAGGGATGACGGCTACACCTTC.

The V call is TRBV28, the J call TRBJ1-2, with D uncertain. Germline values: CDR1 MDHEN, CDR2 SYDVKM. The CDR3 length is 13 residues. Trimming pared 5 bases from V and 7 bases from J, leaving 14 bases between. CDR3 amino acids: CASSTPALGGYTF. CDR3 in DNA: TGTGCCAGCAGTACACCAGCCTTGGGTGGCTACACCTTC.

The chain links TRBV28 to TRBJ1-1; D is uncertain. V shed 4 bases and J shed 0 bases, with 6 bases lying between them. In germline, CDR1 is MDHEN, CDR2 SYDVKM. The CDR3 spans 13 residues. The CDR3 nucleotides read TGTGCCAGCAGTTCAGCATTGAACACTGAAGCTTTCTTT. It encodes CASSSALNTEAFF.

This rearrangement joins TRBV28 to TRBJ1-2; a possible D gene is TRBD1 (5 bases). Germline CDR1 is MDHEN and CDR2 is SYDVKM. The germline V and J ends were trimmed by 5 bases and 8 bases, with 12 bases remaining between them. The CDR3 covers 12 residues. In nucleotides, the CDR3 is TGTGCCAGCAGTCCCGGGACGCCCGGCTACACCTTC. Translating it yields CASSPGTPGYTF.

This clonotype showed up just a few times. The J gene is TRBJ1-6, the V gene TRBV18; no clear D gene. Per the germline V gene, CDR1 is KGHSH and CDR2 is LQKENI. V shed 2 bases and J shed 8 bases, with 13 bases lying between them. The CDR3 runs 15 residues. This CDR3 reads CASSPSGGFDSPLHF. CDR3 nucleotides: TGTGCCAGCTCACCATCGGGAGGGTTCGATTCACCCCTCCACTTT.

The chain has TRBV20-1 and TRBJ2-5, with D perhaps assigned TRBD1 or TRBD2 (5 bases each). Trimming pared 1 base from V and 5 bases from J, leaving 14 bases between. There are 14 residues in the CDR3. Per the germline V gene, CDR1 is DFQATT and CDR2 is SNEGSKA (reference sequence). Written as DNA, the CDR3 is TGCAGTGCTAGAGTAGACGGGGCCCACGAGACCCAGTACTTC. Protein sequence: CSARVDGAHETQYF.

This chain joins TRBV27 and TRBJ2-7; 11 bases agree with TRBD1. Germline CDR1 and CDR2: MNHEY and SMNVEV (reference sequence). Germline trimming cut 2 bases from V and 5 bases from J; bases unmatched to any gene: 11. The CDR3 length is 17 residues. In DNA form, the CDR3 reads TGTGCCAGCAGTTTAAGGGCCGGACAGGGGGCTTTCCACGAGCAGTACTTC. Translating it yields CASSLRAGQGAFHEQYF.

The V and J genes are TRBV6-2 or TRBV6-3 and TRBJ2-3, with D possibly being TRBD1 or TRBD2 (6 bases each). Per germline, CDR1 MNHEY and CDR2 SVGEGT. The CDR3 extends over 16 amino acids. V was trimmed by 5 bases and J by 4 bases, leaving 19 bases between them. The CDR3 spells CASSVQGGVLADTQYF. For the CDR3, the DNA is TGTGCCAGCAGTGTACAGGGAGGAGTGCTCGCAGATACGCAGTATTTT.

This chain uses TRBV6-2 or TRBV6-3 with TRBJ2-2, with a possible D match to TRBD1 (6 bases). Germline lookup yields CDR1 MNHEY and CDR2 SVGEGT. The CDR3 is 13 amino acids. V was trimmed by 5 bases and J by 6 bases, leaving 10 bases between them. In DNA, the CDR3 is TGTGCCAGCAGTCAAACAGGGCCCGGGGAGCTGTTTTTT. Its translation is CASSQTGPGELFF.

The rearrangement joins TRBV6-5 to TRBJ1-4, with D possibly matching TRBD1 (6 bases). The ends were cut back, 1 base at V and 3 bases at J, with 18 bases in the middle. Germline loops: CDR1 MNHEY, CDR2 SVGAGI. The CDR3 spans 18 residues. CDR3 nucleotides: TGTGCCAGCAGTTACTTGGCCCAAGGGGGGACGGCTAATGAAAAACTGTTTTTT. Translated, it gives CASSYLAQGGTANEKLFF.

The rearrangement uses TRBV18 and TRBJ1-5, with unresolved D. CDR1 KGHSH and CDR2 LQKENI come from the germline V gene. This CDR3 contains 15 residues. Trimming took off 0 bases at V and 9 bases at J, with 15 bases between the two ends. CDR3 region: CASSPPSAGRGPQHF. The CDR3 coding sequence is TGTGCCAGCTCACCACCATCCGCCGGGCGAGGGCCCCAGCATTTT.

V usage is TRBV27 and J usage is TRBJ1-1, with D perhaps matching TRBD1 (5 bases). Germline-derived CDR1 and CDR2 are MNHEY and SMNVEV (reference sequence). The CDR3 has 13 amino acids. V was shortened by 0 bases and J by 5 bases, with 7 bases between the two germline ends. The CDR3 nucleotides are TGTGCCAGCAGTTTATCGAGACAGACTGAAGCTTTCTTT. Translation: CASSLSRQTEAFF.

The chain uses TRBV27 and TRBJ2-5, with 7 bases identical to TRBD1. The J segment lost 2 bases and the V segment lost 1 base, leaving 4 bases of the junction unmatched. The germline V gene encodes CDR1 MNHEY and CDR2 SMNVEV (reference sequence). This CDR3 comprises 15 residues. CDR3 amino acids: CASSLYPDRQETQYF. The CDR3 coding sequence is TGTGCCAGCAGTTTATACCCGGACAGGCAAGAGACCCAGTACTTC.

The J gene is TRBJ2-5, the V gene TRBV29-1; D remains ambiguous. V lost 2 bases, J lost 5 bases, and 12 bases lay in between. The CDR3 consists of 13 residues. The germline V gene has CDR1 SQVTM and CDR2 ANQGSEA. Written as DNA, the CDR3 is TGCAGCGTTGAAAGGGCCCCCGGGGAGACCCAGTACTTC. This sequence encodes CSVERAPGETQYF.

Here the CDR3 DNA reads TGTGCCAGCAGTTATACACAGGGGCCCAGCGTCCTGACTTTC. It specifies CASSYTQGPSVLTF. The rearrangement uses TRBV12-3 or TRBV12-4 and TRBJ2-6; TRBD1 agrees at 7 bases. V dropped 4 bases and J dropped 12; count of bases not matched to a gene: 9. The CDR3 runs 14 residues.

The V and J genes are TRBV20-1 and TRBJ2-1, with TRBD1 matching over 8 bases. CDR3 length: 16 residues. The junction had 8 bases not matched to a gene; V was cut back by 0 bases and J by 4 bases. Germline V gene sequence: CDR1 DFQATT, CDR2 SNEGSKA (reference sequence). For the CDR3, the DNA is TGCAGTGCTAGAGATTACATACAGGGGGAGTACAATGAGCAGTTCTTC. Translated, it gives CSARDYIQGEYNEQFF.

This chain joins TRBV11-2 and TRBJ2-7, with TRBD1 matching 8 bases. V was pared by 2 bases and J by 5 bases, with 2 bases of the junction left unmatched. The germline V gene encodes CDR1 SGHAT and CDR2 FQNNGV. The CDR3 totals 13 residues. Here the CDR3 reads CASSLQGAHEQYF. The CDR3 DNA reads TGTGCCAGCAGCTTACAGGGGGCCCACGAGCAGTACTTC.

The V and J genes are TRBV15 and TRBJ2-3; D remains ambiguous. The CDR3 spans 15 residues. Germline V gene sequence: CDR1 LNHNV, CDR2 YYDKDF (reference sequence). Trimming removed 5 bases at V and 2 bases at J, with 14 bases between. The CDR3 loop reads CATSSYGDNTDTQYF. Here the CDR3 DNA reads TGTGCCACCAGCTCCTACGGAGATAACACAGATACGCAGTATTTT. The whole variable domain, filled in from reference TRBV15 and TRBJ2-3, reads DAMVIQNPRYQVTQFGKPVTLSCSQTLNHNVMYWYQQKSSQAPKLLFHYYDKDFNNEADTPDNFQSRRPNTSFCFLDIRSPGLGDTAMYLCATSSYGDNTDTQYFGPGTRLTVL.

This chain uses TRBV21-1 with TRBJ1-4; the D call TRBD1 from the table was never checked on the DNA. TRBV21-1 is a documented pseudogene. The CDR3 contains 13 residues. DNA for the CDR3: TGTGCCAGATTGCGGGGGGGCGGTGAAAAACTGTTTTTT. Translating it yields CARLRGGGEKLFF.

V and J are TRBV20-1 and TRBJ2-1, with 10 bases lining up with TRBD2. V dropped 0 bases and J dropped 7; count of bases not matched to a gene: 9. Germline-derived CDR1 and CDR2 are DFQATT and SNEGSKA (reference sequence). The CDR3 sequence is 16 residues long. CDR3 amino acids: CSARDRLAGVYNEQFF. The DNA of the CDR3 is TGCAGTGCTAGAGATAGGCTAGCGGGAGTGTATAATGAGCAGTTCTTC.

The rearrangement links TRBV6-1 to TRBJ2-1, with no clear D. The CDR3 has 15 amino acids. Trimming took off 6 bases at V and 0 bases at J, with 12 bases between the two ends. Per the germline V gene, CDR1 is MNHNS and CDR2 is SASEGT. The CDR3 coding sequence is TGTGCCAGCAGCGTCACCAGGAGCTCCTACAATGAGCAGTTCTTC. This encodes CASSVTRSSYNEQFF.

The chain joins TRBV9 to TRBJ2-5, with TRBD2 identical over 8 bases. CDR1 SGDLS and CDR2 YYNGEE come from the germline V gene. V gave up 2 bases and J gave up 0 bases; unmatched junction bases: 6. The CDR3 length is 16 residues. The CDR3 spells CASSVLAGNHQETQYF. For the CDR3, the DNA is TGTGCCAGCAGCGTTTTAGCGGGGAACCACCAAGAGACCCAGTACTTC.

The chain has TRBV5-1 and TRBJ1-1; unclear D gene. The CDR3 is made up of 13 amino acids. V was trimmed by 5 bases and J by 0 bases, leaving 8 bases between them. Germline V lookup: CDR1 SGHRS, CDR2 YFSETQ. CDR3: CASRTSVNTEAFF. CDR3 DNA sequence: TGCGCCAGCAGGACATCGGTGAACACTGAAGCTTTCTTT.

Here the CDR3 reads CASSFNADLSYEQYF. The DNA for the CDR3 is TGTGCCAGCAGTTTTAACGCTGATCTCTCCTACGAGCAGTACTTC. The V and J genes are TRBV12-3 or TRBV12-4 and TRBJ2-7; D is ambiguous. CDR3 length: 15 residues. The germline V and J ends were trimmed by 3 bases and 0 bases, with 12 bases remaining between them.

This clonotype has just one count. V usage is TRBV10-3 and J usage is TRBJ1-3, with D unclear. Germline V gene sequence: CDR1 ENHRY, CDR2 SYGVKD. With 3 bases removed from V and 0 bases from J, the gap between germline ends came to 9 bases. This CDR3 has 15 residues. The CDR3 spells CAISDPAFSGNTIYF. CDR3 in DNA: TGTGCCATCAGTGACCCGGCCTTCTCTGGAAACACCATATATTTT.

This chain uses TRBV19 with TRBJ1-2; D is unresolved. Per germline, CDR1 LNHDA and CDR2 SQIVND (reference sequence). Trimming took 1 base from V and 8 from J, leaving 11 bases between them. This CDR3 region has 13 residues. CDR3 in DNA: TGTGCCAGTAGTATAGTGGCCGGCGACGGCTACACCTTC. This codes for CASSIVAGDGYTF.

CDR3 DNA sequence: TGCGCCAGCACCCTGGGACAGGGCAGGACTGAAGCTTTCTTT. This codes for CASTLGQGRTEAFF. This chain uses TRBV5-1 with TRBJ1-1, with 9 bases lining up with TRBD1. The trim removed 6 bases at V and 5 bases at J, leaving 8 bases unmatched. Germline V lookup: CDR1 SGHRS, CDR2 YFSETQ. The CDR3 covers 14 residues.

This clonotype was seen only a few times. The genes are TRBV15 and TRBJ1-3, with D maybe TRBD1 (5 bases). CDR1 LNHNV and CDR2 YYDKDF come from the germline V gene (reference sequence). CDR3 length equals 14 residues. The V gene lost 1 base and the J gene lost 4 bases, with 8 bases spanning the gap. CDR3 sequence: CATSRGGMGNTIYF. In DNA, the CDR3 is TGTGCCACCAGCAGAGGGGGCATGGGAAACACCATATATTTT.

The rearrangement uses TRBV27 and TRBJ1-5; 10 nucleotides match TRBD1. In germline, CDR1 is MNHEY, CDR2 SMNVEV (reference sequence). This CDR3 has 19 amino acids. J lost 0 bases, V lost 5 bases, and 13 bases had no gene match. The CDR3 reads CASSPIGTGADYSNQPQHF. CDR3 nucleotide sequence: TGTGCCAGCAGTCCAATCGGGACAGGGGCCGACTATAGCAATCAGCCCCAGCATTTT.

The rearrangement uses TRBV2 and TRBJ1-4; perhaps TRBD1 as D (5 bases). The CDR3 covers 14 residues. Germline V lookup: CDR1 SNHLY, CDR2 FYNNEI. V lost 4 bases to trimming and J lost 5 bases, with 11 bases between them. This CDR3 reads CASSGGRLNEKLFF. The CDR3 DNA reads TGTGCCAGCAGTGGGGGACGGCTAAATGAAAAACTGTTTTTT.

As DNA, the CDR3 is TGCAGTGCTAATCCAGGGGGAGAGACCCAGTACTTC. Encoded protein: CSANPGGETQYF. The gene calls are TRBV20-1 and TRBJ2-5; TRBD1 matches at 7 bases. The CDR3 spans 12 residues. The trim removed 4 bases at V and 4 bases at J, leaving 3 bases unmatched. Looked up from germline, CDR1 is DFQATT and CDR2 is SNEGSKA (reference sequence).